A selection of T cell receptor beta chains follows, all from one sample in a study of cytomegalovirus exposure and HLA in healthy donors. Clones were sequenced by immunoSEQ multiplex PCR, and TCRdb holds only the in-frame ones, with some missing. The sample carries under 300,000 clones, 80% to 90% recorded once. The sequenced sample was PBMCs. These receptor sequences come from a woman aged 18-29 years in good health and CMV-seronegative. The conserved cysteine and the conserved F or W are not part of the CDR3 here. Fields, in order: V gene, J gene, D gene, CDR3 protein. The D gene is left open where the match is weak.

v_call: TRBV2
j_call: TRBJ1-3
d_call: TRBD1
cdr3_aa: ASRSTGLTGNTIY

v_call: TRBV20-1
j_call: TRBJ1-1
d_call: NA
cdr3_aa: SAQYTEAF

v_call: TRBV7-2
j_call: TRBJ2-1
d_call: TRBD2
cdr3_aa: ASSSRSSGRKNEQF

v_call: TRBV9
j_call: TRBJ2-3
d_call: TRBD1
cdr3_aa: ASSVVMAGGKDTQY

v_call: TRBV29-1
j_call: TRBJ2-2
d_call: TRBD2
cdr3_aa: SGVSGTGTGELF

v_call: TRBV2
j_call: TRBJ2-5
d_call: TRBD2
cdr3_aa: ASGGTSGETQY

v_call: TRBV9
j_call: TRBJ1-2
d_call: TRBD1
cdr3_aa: ASSAGQGIYGYT

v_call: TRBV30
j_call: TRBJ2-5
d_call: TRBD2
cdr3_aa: AWNRGGQETQY

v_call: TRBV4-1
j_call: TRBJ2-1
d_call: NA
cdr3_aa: ASSQAYRAYNEQF

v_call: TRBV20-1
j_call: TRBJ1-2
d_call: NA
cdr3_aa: SARARVGYT

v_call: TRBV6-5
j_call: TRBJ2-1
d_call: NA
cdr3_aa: ASSYSMGTRDEQF

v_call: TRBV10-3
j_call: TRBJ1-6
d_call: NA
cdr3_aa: AISEVPGINSPLH

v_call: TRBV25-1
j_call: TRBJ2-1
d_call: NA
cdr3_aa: ATSNGGAYYNEQF

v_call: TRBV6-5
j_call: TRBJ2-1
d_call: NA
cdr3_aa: ASSYSADEQF

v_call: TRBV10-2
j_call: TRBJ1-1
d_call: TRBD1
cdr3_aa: ASSGINRGVNTEAF

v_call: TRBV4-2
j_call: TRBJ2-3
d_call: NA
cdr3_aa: ASSQDTRIAGTDTQY

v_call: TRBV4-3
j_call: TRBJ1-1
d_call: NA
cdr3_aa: ASSQDKRIMNTEAF

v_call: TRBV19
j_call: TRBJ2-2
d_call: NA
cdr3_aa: ASSSVRGSFTGELF

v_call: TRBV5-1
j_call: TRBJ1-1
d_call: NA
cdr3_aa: ASSSIGRSNTEAF

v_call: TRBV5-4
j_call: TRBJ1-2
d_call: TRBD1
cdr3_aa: ASRYRDRANYGYT

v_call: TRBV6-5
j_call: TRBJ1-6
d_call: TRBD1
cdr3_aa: ASTDRGLYSPLH

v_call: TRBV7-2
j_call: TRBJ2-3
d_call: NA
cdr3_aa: ASSFRTGTDTQY

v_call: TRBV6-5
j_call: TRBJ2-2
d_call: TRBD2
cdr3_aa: ASSRTSSNTGELF

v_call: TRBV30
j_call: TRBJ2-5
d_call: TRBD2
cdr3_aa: AWSFSRTSGGEIPPQY

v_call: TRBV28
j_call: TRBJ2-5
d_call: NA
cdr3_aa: ASDNWGGPGETQY

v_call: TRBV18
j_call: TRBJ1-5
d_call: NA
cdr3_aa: ASSPRGRGSNQPQH

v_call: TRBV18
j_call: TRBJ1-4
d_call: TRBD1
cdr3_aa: ASSPGTGWDEKLF

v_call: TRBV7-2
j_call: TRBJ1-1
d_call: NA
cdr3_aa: ASKRQPNTEAF

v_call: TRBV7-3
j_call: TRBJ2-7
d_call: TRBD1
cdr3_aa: ASSLQGAGEQY

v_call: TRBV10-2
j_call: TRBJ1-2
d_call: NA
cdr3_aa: ASRTVPYGYT

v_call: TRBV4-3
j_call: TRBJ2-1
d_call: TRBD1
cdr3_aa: ASSQDLADRGNSYNEQF

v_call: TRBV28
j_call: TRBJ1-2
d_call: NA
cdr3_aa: ASSSPRKGYT

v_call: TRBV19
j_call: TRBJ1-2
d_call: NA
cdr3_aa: ASSMSPSGYT

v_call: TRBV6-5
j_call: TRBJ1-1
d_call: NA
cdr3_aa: ASSYPPHEAF

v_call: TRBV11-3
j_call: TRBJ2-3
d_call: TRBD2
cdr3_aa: ASSLGTSDRTDTQY

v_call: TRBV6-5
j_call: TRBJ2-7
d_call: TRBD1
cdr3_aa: ASSYSTGVQY

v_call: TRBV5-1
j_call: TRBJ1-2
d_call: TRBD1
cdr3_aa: ASSPPGQGGYGYT

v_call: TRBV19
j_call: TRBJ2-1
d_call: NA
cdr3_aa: ASIAGWNNEQF

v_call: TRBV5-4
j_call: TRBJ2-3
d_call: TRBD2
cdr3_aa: ASSLEVAGHSTDTQY

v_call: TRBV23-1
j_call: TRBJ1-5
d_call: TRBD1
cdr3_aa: ASSQWTGVGQPQH

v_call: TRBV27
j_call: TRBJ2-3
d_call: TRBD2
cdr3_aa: ASSLKAGEGPPHTQY

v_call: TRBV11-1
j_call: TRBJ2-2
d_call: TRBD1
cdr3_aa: ASSSRTGYTGELF

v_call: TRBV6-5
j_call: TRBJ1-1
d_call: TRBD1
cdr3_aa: ASRHDRVDTEAF

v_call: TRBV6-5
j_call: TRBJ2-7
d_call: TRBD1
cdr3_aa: ASSPGQGTYEQY

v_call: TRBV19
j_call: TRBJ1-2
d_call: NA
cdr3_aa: ASSTRALLLTNYGYT

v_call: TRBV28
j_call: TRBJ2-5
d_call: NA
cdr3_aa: ASSLPPGAQETQY

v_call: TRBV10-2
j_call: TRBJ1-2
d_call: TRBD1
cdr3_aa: ASSELGNGQGLNYGYT

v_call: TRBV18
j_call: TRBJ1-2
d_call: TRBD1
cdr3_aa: ASSPGTGIDYGYT

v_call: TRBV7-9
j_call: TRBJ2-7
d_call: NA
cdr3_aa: ASSLTAPYEQY

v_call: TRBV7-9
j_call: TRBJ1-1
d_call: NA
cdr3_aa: ASSLGKTENREAF

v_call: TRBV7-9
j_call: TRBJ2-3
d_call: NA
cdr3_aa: ASSQAAGTDTQY

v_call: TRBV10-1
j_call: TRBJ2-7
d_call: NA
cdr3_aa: ASSGQGYHEQY

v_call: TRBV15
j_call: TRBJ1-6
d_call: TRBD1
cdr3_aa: ATSRGTGKWSPLH

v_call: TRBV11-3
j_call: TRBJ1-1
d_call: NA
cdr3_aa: ASSSQTGPTEAF